This T cell receptor (beta chain) was identified in a study of CD8+ T cells in alopecia areata. Indicated treatment: oral pan-JAK inhibitor, 5-10 mg twice daily. The authors extracted RNA and reverse transcribed it into cDNA as the sequencing template. Using immunoSEQ multiplex PCR, the repertoire was profiled, and TCRdb retains in-frame clones only, with some absent. The table lists 130,000 or so clones, about 88% of them singletons. This CDR3 is built from 16 residues. The V end was cut by 2 bases, the J end by 3 bases, with 16 bases between. Points from the study as a whole: Tofacitinib did not eliminate many expanded lesional clones from scalp or blood. Lesional tissue from the scalp (especially in alopecia totalis/universalis) showed higher clonality than normal scalp.

For this clone: The antigen is not known.

The origin of this receptor is a human donor with alopecia areata. The rearrangement links TRBV23-1 to TRBJ1-1; D is undetermined. TRBV23-1 is known as an ORF, though its function is uncertain. The sample was CD8+ T cells sorted from blood, taken at week 4, from a patient treated with tofacitinib. This chain's CDR3 is CASSQINSLKDTEAFF. The CDR3 DNA is TGCGCCAGCAGTCAAATAAACAGCCTGAAAGACACTGAAGCTTTCTTT.